Following are 18 T cell receptor beta chains from one sample sequenced in a study of OX40 agonist ivuxolimab in advanced cancers. Sequenced by immunoSEQ multiplex PCR; TCRdb stores in-frame clones only, minus some. The repertoire holds 65,000 to 90,000 clones, with 91% as singletons. Source: CD4+ or CD8+ T cells sorted from blood, taken in a trial of the OX40 agonist ivuxolimab. These receptors came from an adult with an advanced solid tumor such as melanoma, head and neck, liver or kidney cancer.

The chain links TRBV5-6 to TRBJ1-2, with TRBD1 as a possible D gene (5 bases). This CDR3 is 15 amino acids long. Germline CDR1 SGHDT, CDR2 YYEEEE. V lost 1 base to trimming and J lost 4 bases, with 14 bases between them. CDR3: CASSLRFRGSYGYTF. The CDR3 nucleotides are TGTGCCAGCAGCTTGCGGTTCCGGGGGTCCTATGGCTACACCTTC. The full variable domain, its missing parts supplied by reference TRBV5-6 and TRBJ1-2, is DAGVTQSPTHLIKTRGQQVTLRCSPKSGHDTVSWYQQALGQGPQFIFQYYEEEERQRGNFPDRFSGHQFPNYSSELNVNALLLGDSALYLCASSLRFRGSYGYTFGSGTRLTVV.

The V gene is TRBV7-8, the J gene TRBJ2-3; 10 positions agree with TRBD2. Trimming at V came to 4 bases and at J to 3 bases, leaving 1 base not matched to a gene. This CDR3 spans 14 amino acids. Germline CDR1 and CDR2: SGHVS and FQNEAQ. The CDR3 sequence: CASSWTSGTDTQYF. CDR3 coding DNA: TGTGCCAGCAGCTGGACTAGCGGAACAGATACGCAGTATTTT.

This rearrangement joins TRBV5-6 to TRBJ2-6, with TRBD1 identical over 7 bases. CDR3 length equals 18 residues. V dropped 4 bases and J dropped 0; count of bases not matched to a gene: 10. Per germline, CDR1 SGHDT and CDR2 YYEEEE. CDR3 protein: CASSQGTAIPSGANVLTF. CDR3 nucleotide sequence: TGTGCCAGCAGCCAAGGGACAGCGATACCCTCTGGGGCCAACGTCCTGACTTTC.

The chain carries TRBV18 and TRBJ2-1, with 9 bases lining up with TRBD2. Germline values: CDR1 KGHSH, CDR2 LQKENI. The CDR3 consists of 15 residues. J was trimmed by 10 bases and V by 0 bases; bases with no gene match: 7. CDR3 DNA sequence: TGTGCCAGCTCACCACCGGTAGCGGGAGTGGGGGAGCAGTTCTTC. Its translation: CASSPPVAGVGEQFF.

The chain joins TRBV5-4 to TRBJ1-3; D gene uncertain. Germline V gives CDR1 SGHNT, CDR2 YYREEE (reference sequence). Trimming shortened V by 0 bases and J by 4 bases, and 8 bases separated the two germline ends. The CDR3 is 14 residues long. The CDR3 sequence is CASSLGGSGNTIYF. CDR3 bases: TGTGCCAGCAGCTTGGGAGGTTCGGGAAACACCATATATTTT.

With regard to this clone: Other DNA variants within this sample encode the same CDR3. The chain is built from TRBV5-1 and TRBJ1-1, with D maybe TRBD1 (6 bases). Trimming shortened V by 0 bases and J by 7 bases, and 10 bases separated the two germline ends. The CDR3 extends over 13 amino acids. The germline V gene has CDR1 SGHRS and CDR2 YFSETQ. The CDR3 nucleotides read TGCGCCAGCAGCTTGGAGGGGGACCTTGAAGCTTTCTTT. It yields the protein CASSLEGDLEAFF.

The chain combines TRBV27 with TRBJ1-4; the D is unclear. V was pared by 5 bases and J by 0 bases, with 10 bases between. The CDR3 totals 15 residues. The germline CDR1 and CDR2 sequences are MNHEY and SMNVEV (reference sequence). For the CDR3, the DNA is TGTGCCAGCAGTCCGTACAGTCCAACTAATGAAAAACTGTTTTTT. The encoded protein is CASSPYSPTNEKLFF.

The chain joins TRBV30 to TRBJ2-1, with TRBD2 as a possible D gene (5 bases). From germline, CDR1 is GTSNPN and CDR2 SVGIG (reference sequence). The V end lost 1 base, the J end lost 10 bases, and 20 bases lay between the germline ends. The CDR3 is 15 amino acids. The CDR3 protein is CAWSEGGSHSGEQFF. The CDR3 DNA is TGTGCCTGGAGTGAAGGTGGGAGTCATTCAGGCGAGCAGTTCTTC.

Details on this clone: Other nucleotide sequences in the sample specify the same CDR3. The chain combines TRBV29-1 with TRBJ2-3; no clear D. The germline CDR1 and CDR2 sequences are SQVTM and ANQGSEA. The CDR3 totals 10 residues. Trimming took off 4 bases at V and 3 bases at J, with 2 bases between the two ends. CDR3 nucleotides: TGCAGCGTTGTTACAGATACGCAGTATTTT. It codes for CSVVTDTQYF.

The rearrangement links TRBV30 to TRBJ1-6; D is perhaps TRBD1 (5 bases). This CDR3 has 13 residues. The germline V gene has CDR1 GTSNPN and CDR2 SVGIG (reference sequence). Between the trimmed V and J ends, which lost 5 bases and 12 bases, there was a span of 17 bases. The CDR3 here is CAWQFEGNGPLHF. The CDR3 coding sequence is TGTGCCTGGCAGTTCGAGGGGAATGGACCCCTCCACTTT. The variable domain in full, with the rest retrieved from reference TRBV30 and TRBJ1-6, is SQTIHQWPATLVQPVGSPLSLECTVEGTSNPNLYWYRQAAGRGLQLLFYSVGIGQISSEVPQNLSASRPQDRQFILSSKKLLLSDSGFYLCAWQFEGNGPLHFGNGTRLTVT.

The chain has TRBV30 and TRBJ1-2; unclear D gene. The CDR3 length is 11 residues. Per the germline V gene, CDR1 is GTSNPN and CDR2 is SVGIG (reference sequence). CDR3 sequence: CVSERNYGYTF. The DNA for the CDR3 is TGTGTGAGTGAACGCAACTATGGCTACACCTTC.

The V gene is TRBV7-6, the J gene TRBJ2-1; D unclear. Germline values: CDR1 SGHVS, CDR2 FNYEAQ. This CDR3 comprises 14 residues. V gave up 5 bases and J gave up 6 bases, with 14 bases separating them. The CDR3 DNA is TGTGCCAGCAGCGCCCTGAGGTTAGGCAATGAGCAGTTCTTC. This codes for CASSALRLGNEQFF.

This rearrangement joins TRBV4-2 to TRBJ2-1; D might be TRBD1 or TRBD2, each matching 6 bases. The ends were cut back, 0 bases at V and 9 bases at J, with 15 bases in the middle. The CDR3 spans 15 residues. Germline CDR1 and CDR2: LGHNA and YNFKEQ. This CDR3 is CASSQDIGGHGEQFF. CDR3 DNA sequence: TGTGCCAGCAGCCAAGATATTGGGGGGCACGGTGAGCAGTTCTTC.

This chain joins TRBV30 and TRBJ2-7; weak D call: TRBD2 (5 bases). V lost 2 bases and J 5 bases, leaving 13 bases between the germline ends. Germline assignment: CDR1 GTSNPN and CDR2 SVGIG (reference sequence). There are 13 residues in the CDR3. This CDR3 is CAWSILARDEQYF. The CDR3 nucleotides read TGTGCCTGGAGTATATTAGCGCGCGACGAGCAGTACTTC. Filled out from reference TRBV30 and TRBJ2-7, the complete variable domain reads SQTIHQWPATLVQPVGSPLSLECTVEGTSNPNLYWYRQAAGRGLQLLFYSVGIGQISSEVPQNLSASRPQDRQFILSSKKLLLSDSGFYLCAWSILARDEQYFGPGTRLTVT.

In this sample, this clone turned up a few times. The genes are TRBV6-5 and TRBJ2-7; D not resolved. Trimming removed 4 bases at V and 4 bases at J, with 8 bases between. Germline V lookup: CDR1 MNHEY, CDR2 SVGAGI. The CDR3 has 12 amino acids. The CDR3 nucleotides read TGTGCCAGCAGTTCTTCTGGGTACGAGCAGTACGTC. The encoded protein is CASSSSGYEQYV.

This chain joins TRBV6-1 and TRBJ1-5, with D perhaps TRBD1 (5 bases). V was pared by 2 bases and J by 2 bases, with 10 bases between. This CDR3 is built from 15 residues. Germline V gene lookup returns CDR1 MNHNS and CDR2 SASEGT. This CDR3 reads CASSEWRGGNQPQHF. The CDR3 nucleotides read TGTGCCAGCAGTGAATGGAGAGGGGGCAATCAGCCCCAGCATTTT.

The chain joins TRBV7-9 to TRBJ2-1; 9 nucleotides agree with TRBD1. The CDR3 is 14 residues long. CDR1 is SEHNR and CDR2 is FQNEAQ in the germline V gene (reference sequence). The ends lost 7 bases at V and 7 bases at J; junction bases unmatched: 8. The CDR3 is CASTRTGVGNEQFF. The CDR3 DNA sequence: TGTGCCAGCACCAGGACAGGGGTTGGGAATGAGCAGTTCTTC.

V and J are TRBV28 and TRBJ2-3, with 12 nucleotides matching TRBD2. The CDR3 is 19 residues long. CDR1 and CDR2 (germline): MDHEN, SYDVKM. V lost 3 bases to trimming and J lost 6 bases; unmatched junction nucleotides: 16. The CDR3 nucleotides are TGTGCCAGCAGTTTTAACCTAGCGGGGGGGAAAGACATTGTGGATACGCAGTATTTT. Its translation is CASSFNLAGGKDIVDTQYF.